A selection of T cell receptor beta chains follows, all from one sample in a study of Ad26.COV2.S vaccination and SARS-CoV-2 variants. Sequencing was performed with immunoSEQ multiplex PCR; in TCRdb, only in-frame clones are kept and a portion is missing. The sample holds approximately 480,000 clones, around nine tenths seen once. Sequences were derived from peripheral blood, sampled in a trial of Ad26.COV2.S vaccine versus placebo. These receptors were obtained from a person between 18 and 60 years old who received the Ad26.COV2.S COVID-19 vaccine or a placebo. Both conserved end residues are part of each CDR3. The D gene is left open where the match is weak. A row's size may be missing; if present it is once, few, many or a size class.

TGTGCCAGCAGTTTCCAAGGGCCCGTTTGGACAGATACGCAGTATTTT	CASSFQGPVWTDTQYF	NA	NA	TRBV27	TRBJ2-3
TGCGCCAGCAGCGCGACAGGGACAACCTACGAGCAGTACTTC	CASSATGTTYEQYF	NA	TRBD1	TRBV5-1	TRBJ2-7
TGCGCCAGCAGTACAGGGCGGGGGGCCACAGATACGCAGTATTTT	CASSTGRGATDTQYF	NA	TRBD2	TRBV5-1	TRBJ2-3
TGTGCCTGGGGGGAGGGGTTCTTC	CAWGEGFF	NA	TRBD2	TRBV30	TRBJ2-1
TGTGCCAGCAGCTCCCCGGCTGTGGTCGAGCAGTACTTC	CASSSPAVVEQYF	NA	NA	TRBV7-2	TRBJ2-7
TGTGCCAGCAGCTTAAACCCACAAGAGACCCAGTACTTC	CASSLNPQETQYF	once	NA	TRBV7-3	TRBJ2-5
TGCGCCAGCAGCGTTAGCGGGAGCGGCGCAGATACGCAGTATTTT	CASSVSGSGADTQYF	NA	TRBD2	TRBV5-1	TRBJ2-3
TGTGCCAGCAGCGGACAGGAGCTTCTGGGCTACACCTTC	CASSGQELLGYTF	NA	TRBD1	TRBV13	TRBJ1-2
TGTGCCAGCAGCCGTCGGGCAGGCGGGGATGAAAAACTGTTTTTT	CASSRRAGGDEKLFF	NA	NA	TRBV3-1/TRBV3-2	TRBJ1-4
TGCAGCGTTGTAGGCGGGACAGGGGTTCTCTCCGAGCAGTACTTC	CSVVGGTGVLSEQYF	NA	TRBD1	TRBV29-1	TRBJ2-7
TGTGCCAGTCGCAGGGCCCCTAACTATGGCTACACCTTC	CASRRAPNYGYTF	NA	NA	TRBV27	TRBJ1-2
TGTGCCAGTAGTATTAACAGGGTCAACGAGCAGTACTTC	CASSINRVNEQYF	NA	NA	TRBV19	TRBJ2-7
TGTGCCAGCAGCAAGACTAGCGGGGTCTTTCGGGATGAGCAGTTCTTC	CASSKTSGVFRDEQFF	once	TRBD2	TRBV7-9	TRBJ2-1
TGTGCCAGCAGCCCCCAGGGTATTGGCTATGGCTACACCTTC	CASSPQGIGYGYTF	NA	NA	TRBV3-1/TRBV3-2	TRBJ1-2
TGTGCCAGTAGTATCAAAGCGGGAGGGTGGGGGCCGGAGACCCAGTACTTC	CASSIKAGGWGPETQYF	NA	TRBD2	TRBV19	TRBJ2-5
TGTGCCAGCAGTTTAGCCGGCTGGACTGAAGCTTTCTTT	CASSLAGWTEAFF	NA	NA	TRBV28	TRBJ1-1
TGTGCCAGCAGCTTGGCAGGTTCTAATGAAAAACTGTTTTTT	CASSLAGSNEKLFF	NA	NA	TRBV5-4	TRBJ1-4
TGTGCCAGCAGCCTACTTCCGGACGGGAACTATGGCTACACCTTC	CASSLLPDGNYGYTF	NA	NA	TRBV5-5	TRBJ1-2
TGTGCCAGCAGACGATCCGGGGGGAAAACCTACGAGCAGTACTTC	CASRRSGGKTYEQYF	NA	TRBD2	TRBV7-2	TRBJ2-7
TGTGCCAGCAGATGGTCCAGGGACAACTACAATGAGCAGTTCTTC	CASRWSRDNYNEQFF	NA	NA	TRBV6-5	TRBJ2-1
TGTGCCAGCAGTTTAAATGGGACACCTAACTATGGCTACACCTTC	CASSLNGTPNYGYTF	NA	NA	TRBV28	TRBJ1-2
TGTGCCAGCTCACACGGACAGGGCAGGGAGACCCAGTACTTC	CASSHGQGRETQYF	NA	TRBD1	TRBV18	TRBJ2-5
TGTGCCAGCAGCTCAGCAGCGGGGAATGGCTACACCTTC	CASSSAAGNGYTF	once	NA	TRBV5-8	TRBJ1-2
TGTGCCACCAGCAGAGATCGGAGGGGCTCCTACGAGCAGTACTTC	CATSRDRRGSYEQYF	NA	NA	TRBV15	TRBJ2-7
TGTGCCAGCAGCTCTTCCCGAGGGAAAGCTAACTATGGCTACACCTTC	CASSSSRGKANYGYTF	NA	NA	TRBV7-9	TRBJ1-2
TGTGCCACCAGCAGAGATCAAGGGCACGGTGAAAAACTGTTTTTT	CATSRDQGHGEKLFF	NA	NA	TRBV15	TRBJ1-4
TGTGCCAGCAGCTTGGATGGGAGTTACAATGAGCAGTTCTTC	CASSLDGSYNEQFF	NA	NA	TRBV7-9	TRBJ2-1
TGTGCCAGCAGCTTGGATGAACTAGCGGGATCTAGTGAGCAGTTCTTC	CASSLDELAGSSEQFF	NA	TRBD2	TRBV5-4	TRBJ2-1
TGTGCCAGCAGCCAGGAAGGGCTTTGGAACACTGAAGCTTTCTTT	CASSQEGLWNTEAFF	NA	NA	TRBV7-9	TRBJ1-1
TGTGCCAGTGGGACGACCCAAGAGACCCAGTACTTC	CASGTTQETQYF	NA	NA	TRBV6-6	TRBJ2-5
TGTGCCAGTAGCAAGATGTATAGCAATCAGCCCCAGCATTTT	CASSKMYSNQPQHF	few	NA	TRBV19	TRBJ1-5